This TCR beta chain was captured in a study of CD8+CD57+ T cells in acquired aplastic anemia. Study-wide context: Quantities of DNA derived from sorted CD4+ and CD8+ cells averaged roughly 3 ug.

Trimming took off 0 bases at V and 9 bases at J, with 14 bases between the two ends. Germline values: CDR1 MRHNA, CDR2 SNTAGT. The CDR3 has 14 residues. Study-wide results and caveats: The study found no significant CD8+ Simpson's diversity difference between patients and controls.

Genomic DNA provided the template from which TCR beta VDJ and CDR3 profiles were obtained. MiXCR, applied by TCRdb to the reads, yields one record per CDR3 protein. This table holds nearly 60,000 distinct CDR3 sequences, just over 55% found once. Only patients with CD8+CD57+ cell expansion on flow cytometry were chosen for sequencing. This clonotype showed up many times. Its antigen is not identified. The rearrangement links TRBV6-4 to TRBJ1-2, with D perhaps TRBD1 (6 bases). The sample was sorted CD4+, CD8+, or CD8+CD57+ T cells (not recorded which) from PBMCs. The source is a human donor with aplastic anemia. CDR3 DNA: TGTGCCAGCAGTGACTCTGGGACATCTAGTCGCTACACCTTC. Its protein is CASSDSGTSSRYTF.